Sequencing of this T cell receptor beta chain was carried out in a study of monozygotic twins with inflammatory bowel disease. Study results and caveats: Healthy co-twins exceeded IBD patients in TCRbeta diversity as measured by inverse Simpson.

There were roughly 3,200 ng of total RNA used for each TCR library. Each UMI, carrying a 6-nucleotide sample barcode, came from template switching. TCRdb re-called the 5' RACE reads; every CDR3 protein appears as one record, without DNA. This repertoire comprises some 90,000 distinct CDR3 sequences; its ten largest clones make up roughly 7.4%. A note on this clonotype: What it recognizes is unknown.

Germline lookup yields CDR1 SQVTM and CDR2 ANQGSEA. This CDR3 contains 13 residues. V is TRBV29-1 and J is TRBJ2-7; checking the TCRdb D call of TRBD2 is not possible without DNA. This receptor was obtained from a human donor with ulcerative colitis or Crohn's disease, or a healthy co-twin of an affected twin (not recorded which). Sequenced: blood. The CDR3 here is CSVELGRTYEQYF.